This passage covers 30 T cell receptor beta chains from one sample sequenced in a study of immune evolution from preneoplasia to lung adenocarcinoma. Profiling relied on immunoSEQ multiplex PCR, and the TCRdb table lists in-frame clones only, not all of them. The sample yields roughly 5,000 clones, about 73% seen once. Input material: FFPE lung adenocarcinoma in situ tissue. Every receptor here comes from a person in their sixties or seventies with lung adenocarcinoma.

This chain uses TRBV7-8 with TRBJ2-1; D gene uncertain. Germline lookup yields CDR1 SGHVS and CDR2 FQNEAQ. V was clipped by 7 bases and J by 5 bases, with 6 bases between them. The CDR3 runs 11 residues. The CDR3 reads CASKRDNEQFF. The CDR3 coding sequence is TGTGCCAGCAAAAGGGACAATGAGCAGTTCTTC.

The chain links TRBV4-2 to TRBJ2-1, with 9 bases aligning to TRBD2. V was pared by 2 bases and J by 9 bases, with 11 bases of the junction left unmatched. Germline lookup yields CDR1 LGHNA and CDR2 YNFKEQ. The CDR3 extends over 16 amino acids. CDR3 loop: CASSQTGAGGRGEQFF. In DNA, the CDR3 is TGTGCCAGCAGCCAAACTGGCGCGGGGGGGCGGGGTGAGCAGTTCTTC.

This sequence joins TRBV28 and TRBJ2-7; TRBD1 or TRBD2 may be the D gene (5 bases each). The CDR3 contains 16 residues. Germline CDR1 and CDR2: MDHEN and SYDVKM. Trimming took off 4 bases at V and 2 bases at J, with 18 bases between the two ends. The CDR3 spells CASSSMRGIRPYEQYF. The CDR3 DNA sequence: TGTGCCAGCAGTTCTATGAGGGGTATCCGTCCCTACGAGCAGTACTTC.

Remarks on this clone: Other DNA sequences in this sample translate to the same CDR3. The V call is TRBV6-5, the J call TRBJ2-1; TRBD2 matches at 8 bases. Germline CDR1 MNHEY, CDR2 SVGAGI. Trimming cost V 0 bases and J 6 bases; bases outside gene matches: 4. This CDR3 is built from 15 residues. The CDR3 nucleotides read TGTGCCAGCAGTTACTCCCGCCGGGAGGGCAATGAGCAGTTCTTC. It translates to CASSYSRREGNEQFF.

The chain couples TRBV4-2 to TRBJ2-7; no firm D call. Per the germline V gene, CDR1 is LGHNA and CDR2 is YNFKEQ. Between the trimmed V and J ends, which lost 5 bases and 1 base, there was a span of 15 bases. The CDR3 is made up of 15 amino acids. Here the CDR3 reads CASSSTDGRSYEQYF. As DNA, the CDR3 is TGTGCCAGCAGCTCGACGGACGGGCGATCCTACGAGCAGTACTTC.

J is TRBJ1-5 and V is TRBV6-6; 9 bases map to TRBD1. The CDR3 loop spans 16 amino acids. V lost 4 bases, J lost 2 bases, and 6 bases stayed unmatched. Germline assignment: CDR1 MNHNY and CDR2 SVGAGI (reference sequence). The CDR3 bases are TGTGCCAGCAGTTTCGGGGGACAGGGAGGCAATCAGCCCCAGCATTTT. This translates into CASSFGGQGGNQPQHF.

V usage is TRBV14 and J usage is TRBJ2-1, with no clear D. The CDR3 is 12 residues long. V shed 2 bases and J shed 6 bases, with 5 bases lying between them. Germline V CDR1 and CDR2: SGHDN, FVKESK. For the CDR3, the DNA is TGTGCCAGCAGCCAACACTTCAATGAGCAGTTCTTC. Translated, it gives CASSQHFNEQFF.

The chain employs TRBV2 and TRBJ2-5, with D possibly matching TRBD1 (6 bases). V gave up 6 bases and J gave up 1 base, with 9 bases separating them. This CDR3 region has 13 residues. Per the germline V gene, CDR1 is SNHLY and CDR2 is FYNNEI. CDR3 DNA sequence: TGTGCCAGCAGCCGGGACATCCAAGAGACCCAGTACTTC. Its translation is CASSRDIQETQYF.

As to this clone: A far larger clone is one base from this, pointing to a likely read error. Other DNA sequences from this sample encode an identical CDR3 as well. V usage is TRBV6-5 and J usage is TRBJ1-5, with 7 positions matching TRBD1. Germline assignment: CDR1 MNHEY and CDR2 SVGAGI. The CDR3 runs 14 residues. Losses at the gene ends were 10 bases for V and 6 bases for J; bases not matched to a gene: 12. Written as DNA, the CDR3 is TGTGCCACCAGGGGAGGAGGGGACAGTCAGCCCCAGCATTTT. It encodes CATRGGGDSQPQHF.

The J gene is TRBJ2-3, the V gene TRBV7-9, with D unresolved. The CDR3 runs to 14 residues. Germline V lookup: CDR1 SEHNR, CDR2 FQNEAQ (reference sequence). Trimming left V 2 bases short and J 0 bases short, with 6 bases between. CDR3 nucleotide sequence: TGTGCCAGCAGCTTAACTTCTAGCACAGATACGCAGTATTTT. This encodes CASSLTSSTDTQYF. The full variable domain, with the rest looked up from reference TRBV7-9 and TRBJ2-3, is DTGVSQNPRHKITKRGQNVTFRCDPISEHNRLYWYRQTLGQGPEFLTYFQNEAQLEKSRLLSDRFSAERPKGSFSTLEIQRTEQGDSAMYLCASSLTSSTDTQYFGPGTRLTVL.

The chain employs TRBV5-1 and TRBJ2-1; D ambiguous. Per germline, CDR1 SGHRS and CDR2 YFSETQ. V dropped 0 bases and J dropped 7 bases, with 8 bases sitting between them. The CDR3 length is 13 residues. CDR3 in DNA: TGCGCCAGCAGCTTGGCCTTACAGAATGAGCAGTTCTTC. Protein product: CASSLALQNEQFF. Based on the CDR3 plus reference TRBV5-1 and TRBJ2-1, the full variable domain is KAGVTQTPRYLIKTRGQQVTLSCSPISGHRSVSWYQQTPGQGLQFLFEYFSETQRNKGNFPGRFSGRQFSNSRSEMNVSTLELGDSALYLCASSLALQNEQFFGPGTRLTVL.

This clone came up a few times. The same CDR3 arises from other DNA sequences in this sample as well. CDR3 in DNA: TGTGCCAGCTCACCACTGGGGACAGGGAGTTCTGAGCAGTTCTTC. Translating it yields CASSPLGTGSSEQFF. This sequence joins TRBV18 and TRBJ2-1; 9 bases agree with TRBD1. V lost 1 base to trimming and J lost 9 bases; unmatched junction nucleotides: 7. CDR3 length: 15 amino acids. CDR1 is KGHSH, CDR2 LQKENI, per germline.

The chain joins TRBV6-6 to TRBJ2-1, with D tentatively TRBD1 (5 bases). Between the trimmed V and J ends, which lost 4 bases and 0 bases, there was a span of 7 bases. The CDR3 loop spans 14 amino acids. CDR1 is MNHNY, CDR2 SVGAGI, per germline (reference sequence). The CDR3, as DNA: TGTGCCAGCAGTTCGGACACCTCCTACAATGAGCAGTTCTTC. Its translation: CASSSDTSYNEQFF.

The chain uses TRBV4-3 and TRBJ2-2, with a weak D call TRBD2 (5 bases). CDR1 LGHNA and CDR2 YSLEER come from the germline V gene. The V gene lost 1 base and the J gene lost 4 bases, with 10 bases spanning the gap. This CDR3 comprises 15 residues. As DNA, the CDR3 is TGCGCCAGCAGCCAAGTTGTCCGGGGCACCGGGGAGCTGTTTTTT. Translating it yields CASSQVVRGTGELFF.

The chain employs TRBV5-4 and TRBJ2-1, with D possibly called TRBD1 or TRBD2 (6 bases each). The CDR3 spans 16 residues. V lost 6 bases and J lost 1, with 17 bases in between. Germline CDR1 reads SGHNT; CDR2 reads YYREEE (reference sequence). DNA of the CDR3: TGTGCCAGCAACAGAAGGGGGGTGGGGTCCTACAATGAGCAGTTCTTC. Translating gives CASNRRGVGSYNEQFF.

The chain joins TRBV7-9 to TRBJ1-2; 7 bases map to TRBD1. Germline assignment: CDR1 SEHNR and CDR2 FQNEAQ (reference sequence). J was trimmed by 4 bases and V by 8 bases; bases with no gene match: 16. The CDR3 extends over 16 amino acids. CDR3 sequence (DNA): TGTGCCAGCGAACTAGGGACAGACGGGGCTAGCTATGGCTACACCTTC. Protein: CASELGTDGASYGYTF. The whole variable domain, filled in from reference TRBV7-9 and TRBJ1-2, reads DTGVSQNPRHKITKRGQNVTFRCDPISEHNRLYWYRQTLGQGPEFLTYFQNEAQLEKSRLLSDRFSAERPKGSFSTLEIQRTEQGDSAMYLCASELGTDGASYGYTFGSGTRLTVV.

The rearrangement joins TRBV5-5 to TRBJ1-1; 11 nucleotides line up with TRBD1. With 1 base clipped from V and 6 bases from J, the junction kept 5 bases outside the gene matches. The CDR3 is 15 residues long. Germline V CDR1 and CDR2: SGHKS, YYEKEE (reference sequence). The CDR3: CASSLMGQGDAEAFF. The CDR3, as DNA: TGTGCCAGCAGCTTGATGGGACAGGGGGACGCTGAAGCTTTCTTT.

The J gene is TRBJ2-5, the V gene TRBV7-2; TRBD2 aligns across 9 bases. With V trimmed by 4 bases and J by 4 bases, 7 bases remained unmatched. This CDR3 has 15 residues. Per germline, CDR1 SGHTA and CDR2 FQGNSA. CDR3 DNA sequence: TGTGCCAGCAGCTCCCAGCGGGGGGCCCGAGAGACCCAGTACTTC. Its protein product is CASSSQRGARETQYF.

This clone was picked up one time. The V and J genes are TRBV19 and TRBJ1-3, with D possibly matching TRBD1 (5 bases). CDR1 LNHDA and CDR2 SQIVND come from the germline V gene (reference sequence). The CDR3 has 13 residues. Trimming took off 4 bases at V and 5 bases at J, with 9 bases between the two ends. CDR3 sequence (DNA): TGTGCCAGTAGTACTCGGGGACGAAACACCATATATTTT. It translates to CASSTRGRNTIYF. The complete variable domain, with remaining parts taken from reference TRBV19 and TRBJ1-3, reads DGGITQSPKYLFRKEGQNVTLSCEQNLNHDAMYWYRQDPGQGLRLIYYSQIVNDFQKGDIAEGYSVSREKKESFPLTVTSAQKNPTAFYLCASSTRGRNTIYFGEGSWLTVV.

The chain employs TRBV7-8 and TRBJ1-1; D possibly corresponds to TRBD1 (6 bases). Germline assignment: CDR1 SGHVS and CDR2 FQNEAQ. V lost 5 bases and J lost 0, with 13 bases in between. The CDR3 extends over 15 amino acids. The CDR3 nucleotides read TGTGCCAGCAGCCCGACCGGACAGCTGAACACTGAAGCTTTCTTT. Protein product: CASSPTGQLNTEAFF.

The chain links TRBV7-8 to TRBJ2-1, with 10 nucleotides matching TRBD2. Per the germline V gene, CDR1 is SGHVS and CDR2 is FQNEAQ. CDR3 length: 15 amino acids. V shed 2 bases and J 2 bases; nucleotides not matched to a gene: 0. In DNA form, the CDR3 reads TGTGCCAGCAGCTTAAGCGGGGGGGCCTACAATGAGCAGTTCTTC. This encodes CASSLSGGAYNEQFF.

The chain has TRBV10-2 and TRBJ1-1, with D perhaps TRBD1 (6 bases). The CDR3 loop spans 13 amino acids. CDR1 is WSHSY, CDR2 SAAADI, per germline. V shed 4 bases and J shed 7 bases, with 13 bases lying between them. This chain's CDR3 is CASSVGAEVEAFF. In DNA form, the CDR3 reads TGCGCCAGCAGTGTGGGGGCAGAAGTTGAAGCTTTCTTT.

The chain combines TRBV10-3 with TRBJ2-3, with no clear D. The V end lost 4 bases, the J end lost 5 bases, and 22 bases lay between the germline ends. This CDR3 is 17 amino acids long. CDR1 is ENHRY and CDR2 is SYGVKD in the germline V gene. CDR3 sequence reads: CAISVSSQVSMGDTQYF. CDR3 nucleotide sequence: TGTGCCATCAGTGTTAGTTCGCAGGTTTCAATGGGAGATACGCAGTATTTT.

The chain links TRBV6-1 to TRBJ2-5, with a weak D call TRBD1 (6 bases). Trimming stripped 5 bases from V and 5 bases from J, with 12 bases between. This CDR3 has 13 residues. CDR1 and CDR2 from the germline V gene are MNHNS and SASEGT. This CDR3 is CASSRTEVETQYF. In DNA form, the CDR3 reads TGTGCCAGCAGTAGGACAGAAGTGGAGACCCAGTACTTC.

The rearrangement joins TRBV14 to TRBJ1-2; D uncertain. Per the germline V gene, CDR1 is SGHDN and CDR2 is FVKESK. The CDR3 has 13 amino acids. The germline V and J ends were trimmed by 1 base and 2 bases, with 5 bases remaining between them. The CDR3 DNA follows: TGTGCCAGCAGCCAAGTTGGGAACTATGGCTACACCTTC. Translated: CASSQVGNYGYTF.

The chain links TRBV15 to TRBJ1-4, with D tentatively TRBD1 (5 bases). CDR1 and CDR2 (germline): LNHNV, YYDKDF (reference sequence). Trimming left V 1 base short and J 3 bases short, with 15 bases between. CDR3 length: 17 amino acids. CDR3 sequence: CATSRATIPGPNEKLFF. Here the CDR3 DNA reads TGTGCCACCAGCAGAGCCACAATTCCGGGACCTAATGAAAAACTGTTTTTT.

The chain combines TRBV28 with TRBJ2-5; 9 nucleotides align to TRBD1. Trimming took 7 bases from V and 1 from J; bases not matched to a gene: 7. Looked up from germline, CDR1 is MDHEN and CDR2 is SYDVKM. The CDR3 loop spans 15 amino acids. CDR3 nucleotides: TGTGCCAGCAAACCCGGGGGACAGGGCCAAGAGACCCAGTACTTC. Translation gives CASKPGGQGQETQYF.

This chain connects TRBV5-4 to TRBJ1-4, with 7 positions matching TRBD1. V was clipped by 0 bases and J by 8 bases; unmatched bases: 7. This CDR3 is 15 amino acids long. From germline, CDR1 is SGHNT and CDR2 YYREEE (reference sequence). The CDR3: CASSLDGAGGEKLFF. CDR3 in DNA: TGTGCCAGCAGCTTGGATGGGGCAGGGGGAGAAAAACTGTTTTTT.

The CDR3, as DNA: TGTGCCAGCAGCTATCAAGGACGGGCCTATGGCTACACCTTC. This gives the protein CASSYQGRAYGYTF. The chain employs TRBV7-9 and TRBJ1-2; D call uncertain. V lost 4 bases, J lost 4 bases, and 13 bases lay in between. The CDR3 spans 14 residues. CDR1 and CDR2 (germline): SEHNR, FQNEAQ (reference sequence).

The V gene is TRBV2, the J gene TRBJ2-1; TRBD1 agrees at 8 bases. This CDR3 has 11 amino acids. Germline CDR1 SNHLY, CDR2 FYNNEI. Germline trimming cut 7 bases from V and 12 bases from J; bases unmatched to any gene: 5. CDR3 in DNA: TGTGCCAGCAATCTACAGGGGGGGCAGTTCTTC. Residues: CASNLQGGQFF.